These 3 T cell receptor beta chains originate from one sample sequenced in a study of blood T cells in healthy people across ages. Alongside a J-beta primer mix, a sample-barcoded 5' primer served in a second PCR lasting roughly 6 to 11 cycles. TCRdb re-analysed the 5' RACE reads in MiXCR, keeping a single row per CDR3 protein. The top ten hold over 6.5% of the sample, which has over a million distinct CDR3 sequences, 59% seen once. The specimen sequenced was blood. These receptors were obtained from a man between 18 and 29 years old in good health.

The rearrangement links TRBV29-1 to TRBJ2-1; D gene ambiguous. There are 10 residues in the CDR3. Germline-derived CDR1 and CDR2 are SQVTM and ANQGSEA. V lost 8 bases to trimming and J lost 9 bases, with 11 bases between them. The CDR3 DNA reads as TGCAGCACCATGATTACTGAGCAGTTCTTC. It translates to CSTMITEQFF.

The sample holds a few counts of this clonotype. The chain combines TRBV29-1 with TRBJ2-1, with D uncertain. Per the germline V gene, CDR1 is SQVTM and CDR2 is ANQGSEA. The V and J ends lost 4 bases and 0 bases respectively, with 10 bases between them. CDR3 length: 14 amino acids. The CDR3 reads CSVADLISYNEQFF. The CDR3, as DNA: TGCAGCGTTGCAGACTTGATCTCCTACAATGAGCAGTTCTTC.

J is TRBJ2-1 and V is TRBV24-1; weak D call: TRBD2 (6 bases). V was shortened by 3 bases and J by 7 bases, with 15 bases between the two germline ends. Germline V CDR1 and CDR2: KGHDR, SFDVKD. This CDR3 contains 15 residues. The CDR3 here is CATSDTKGLPNEQFF. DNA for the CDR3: TGTGCCACCAGTGATACGAAGGGACTGCCTAATGAGCAGTTCTTC.